A single sample is the source of the 13 T cell receptor beta chains below, sequenced in a study of cytomegalovirus exposure and HLA in healthy donors. The PCR employed 60 Vbeta primers together with 13 Jbeta primers. The assay was immunoSEQ multiplex PCR, and TCRdb's table has in-frame clones only and misses some. This sample yields 50,000 to 75,000 clones, of which roughly 84% are seen a single time; about 1.6% belongs to the top ten. Sequencing was carried out using PBMCs. These receptors came from a human donor in good health.

Only one count was recorded for this clone. The rearrangement uses TRBV30 and TRBJ1-6; 7 bases align to TRBD1. Germline lookup yields CDR1 GTSNPN and CDR2 SVGIG (reference sequence). The length of the CDR3 is 13 residues. V lost 3 bases and J lost 10; bases outside the gene matches: 6. As DNA, the CDR3 is TGTGCCTGGAGACTGACAGGGATCTCACCCCTCCACTTT. Protein sequence: CAWRLTGISPLHF.

CDR3 coding DNA: TGTGCCAGCAGCCAAGAGGGGGCGGGAGGGCTGGTTAAGCAGTTCTTC. Amino acid sequence: CASSQEGAGGLVKQFF. This chain connects TRBV14 to TRBJ2-1, with TRBD2 matching 9 bases. The J segment lost 11 bases and the V segment lost 0 bases, leaving 11 bases of the junction unmatched. Germline V gene sequence: CDR1 SGHDN, CDR2 FVKESK. This CDR3 spans 16 amino acids.

The chain is built from TRBV6-6 and TRBJ2-5; D possibly corresponds to TRBD1 (6 bases). V lost 3 bases and J lost 4, with 9 bases in between. The CDR3 consists of 13 residues. Germline V gene lookup returns CDR1 MNHNY and CDR2 SVGAGI (reference sequence). The CDR3 bases are TGTGCCAGCAGTTATGAGGGGGTAGAGACCCAGTACTTC. This encodes CASSYEGVETQYF.

This chain uses TRBV7-8 with TRBJ1-2; maybe TRBD1 (5 bases). This CDR3 spans 14 amino acids. With 1 base removed from V and 0 bases from J, the gap between germline ends came to 6 bases. CDR1 is SGHVS, CDR2 FQNEAQ, per germline. The CDR3 loop is CASSLGGANYGYTF. In DNA form, the CDR3 reads TGTGCCAGCAGCTTAGGGGGGGCTAACTATGGCTACACCTTC.

This sequence joins TRBV29-1 and TRBJ2-1; 12 positions agree with TRBD2. The CDR3 is made up of 14 amino acids. In germline, CDR1 is SQVTM, CDR2 ANQGSEA. The V gene end was trimmed by 8 bases and the J gene end by 6 bases; junction bases not matched to a gene: 8. CDR3 nucleotide sequence: TGCAGCTCCCTGACTAGCGGGAGAGGCAATGAGCAGTTCTTC. Residues: CSSLTSGRGNEQFF.

This chain connects TRBV2 to TRBJ2-1, with TRBD2 identical over 11 bases. CDR1 and CDR2 from the germline V gene are SNHLY and FYNNEI. The CDR3 has 15 residues. J gave up 7 bases and V 4 bases, and 6 bases lay outside the gene matches. The CDR3 region has the DNA TGTGCCAGCAGTGTAGGTAGCGGGAGGGGAAATGAGCAGTTCTTC. Amino acid sequence: CASSVGSGRGNEQFF.

The chain carries TRBV10-1 and TRBJ2-1, with 9 bases aligning to TRBD1. In germline, CDR1 is WNHNN, CDR2 SYGVQD (reference sequence). The J segment lost 7 bases and the V segment lost 6 bases, leaving 13 bases of the junction unmatched. This CDR3 contains 16 residues. The CDR3 region has the DNA TGCGCCAGCAGCCTAACAGGGGGCCAGGGCTGGAATGAGCAGTTCTTC. Translation: CASSLTGGQGWNEQFF.

The chain joins TRBV7-9 to TRBJ1-2, with D possibly TRBD1 on 5 matching bases. From germline, CDR1 is SEHNR and CDR2 FQNEAQ (reference sequence). The V gene lost 5 bases and the J gene lost 7 bases, with 20 bases spanning the gap. The CDR3 sequence is 15 residues long. CDR3 sequence reads: CASSQSGRGKVGYTF. The CDR3 DNA reads as TGTGCCAGCAGCCAATCGGGTCGGGGGAAAGTTGGCTACACCTTC. The entire variable domain, with the rest obtained from reference TRBV7-9 and TRBJ1-2, is as follows: DTGVSQNPRHKITKRGQNVTFRCDPISEHNRLYWYRQTLGQGPEFLTYFQNEAQLEKSRLLSDRFSAERPKGSFSTLEIQRTEQGDSAMYLCASSQSGRGKVGYTFGSGTRLTVV.

The rearrangement joins TRBV19 to TRBJ2-1, with D possibly being TRBD2 (6 bases). The CDR3 spans 15 residues. Germline lookup yields CDR1 LNHDA and CDR2 SQIVND (reference sequence). Trimming removed 5 bases at V and 0 bases at J, with 11 bases between. The CDR3 DNA is TGTGCCAGTAGTCGATTGGGGGGCTCCTACAATGAGCAGTTCTTC. This sequence encodes CASSRLGGSYNEQFF.

This chain links TRBV25-1 with TRBJ2-7; 8 bases are a match to TRBD2. Germline CDR1 MGHDK, CDR2 SYGVNS. V lost 3 bases, J lost 1 base, and 5 bases stayed unmatched. This CDR3 is built from 15 residues. The CDR3 DNA reads as TGTGCCAGCAGTGATCCTAGCGGGTCGTCCTACGAGCAGTACTTC. It codes for CASSDPSGSSYEQYF.

The rearrangement links TRBV7-8 to TRBJ2-3; 10 bases map to TRBD2. This CDR3 is 17 amino acids long. V lost 0 bases to trimming and J lost 0 bases; unmatched junction nucleotides: 3. Germline loops: CDR1 SGHVS, CDR2 FQNEAQ. The CDR3 DNA reads TGTGCCAGCAGCTTAGCGAGCGGGGGGGGAAGCACAGATACGCAGTATTTT. Its translation is CASSLASGGGSTDTQYF.

This sequence joins TRBV15 and TRBJ1-4, with D maybe TRBD1 (5 bases). This CDR3 is built from 14 residues. Germline-derived CDR1 and CDR2 are LNHNV and YYDKDF (reference sequence). Deletions cut 4 bases from V and 1 base from J, with 7 bases between. CDR3 bases: TGTGCCACCAGCAAAGGGGTAACTAATGAAAAACTGTTTTTT. Protein product: CATSKGVTNEKLFF.

J is TRBJ1-5 and V is TRBV2; no firm D call. The V end lost 9 bases, the J end lost 3 bases, and 15 bases lay between the germline ends. Germline V gene data show CDR1 as SNHLY and CDR2 as FYNNEI. The CDR3 covers 14 residues. The CDR3 DNA reads TGTGCCAGTGTCTCGGGTCGGTTCAATCAGCCCCAGCATTTT. Its translation is CASVSGRFNQPQHF. The variable domain in full, completed from reference TRBV2 and TRBJ1-5, reads EPEVTQTPSHQVTQMGQEVILRCVPISNHLYFYWYRQILGQKVEFLVSFYNNEISEKSEIFDDQFSVERPDGSNFTLKIRSTKLEDSAMYFCASVSGRFNQPQHFGDGTRLSIL.